This T cell receptor beta chain was identified in a study of beta chain features in type 1 diabetes. J gave up 5 bases and V 5 bases, and 5 bases lay outside the gene matches. The germline V gene has CDR1 SGHNT and CDR2 YYREEE (reference sequence). The CDR3 has 14 amino acids. The investigators reverse transcribed all of the isolated RNA, so they sequenced expressed TCRB transcripts. Clones were read by immunoSEQ multiplex PCR, and TCRdb kept only the in-frame ones, dropping some. The sample lists about 9,200 clones, more than 75% occurring once. J is TRBJ2-5 and V is TRBV5-4, with 11 bases fitting TRBD1. The origin of this receptor is a woman aged 18-29 years in good health. The sample consisted of Tregs from blood. The CDR3 region is CASSPGTGGETQYF. The CDR3 region has the DNA TGTGCCAGCAGTCCCGGGACAGGGGGGGAGACCCAGTACTTC.